These 9 T cell receptor beta chains came from one sample sequenced in a study of T cell responses to AZD1222 COVID-19 vaccine. Data came from immunoSEQ multiplex PCR; TCRdb stores just in-frame clones and leaves some out. The sample lists roughly 77,000 clones, roughly 90% occurring once. Sequencing was performed on peripheral blood, taken on day 0 of AZD1222 vaccination. The receptors come from an adult in good health.

The V and J genes are TRBV28 and TRBJ1-2, with 8 positions matching TRBD1. There are 14 residues in the CDR3. Unmatched junction bases numbered 5, after V lost 2 bases and J lost 6 bases. In germline, CDR1 is MDHEN, CDR2 SYDVKM. The CDR3 spells CASSLVDRANGYTF. DNA for the CDR3: TGTGCCAGCAGTTTAGTGGACAGGGCGAATGGCTACACCTTC.

This chain joins TRBV20-1 and TRBJ2-1, with D perhaps matching TRBD1 or TRBD2 (5 bases each). The V gene's germline CDR1 is DFQATT and CDR2 SNEGSKA (reference sequence). The CDR3 runs to 13 residues. The V and J ends lost 3 bases and 10 bases respectively, with 16 bases between them. The CDR3 region is CSASRDLGREQFF. In DNA, the CDR3 is TGCAGTGCTAGTAGGGACCTCGGGCGAGAGCAGTTCTTC.

The chain carries TRBV5-6 and TRBJ1-1; TRBD1 agrees at 9 bases. The germline gives CDR1 SGHDT, CDR2 YYEEEE. V was clipped by 0 bases and J by 6 bases; unmatched bases: 9. The CDR3 spans 16 residues. The CDR3 region has the DNA TGTGCCAGCAGCTTGGGGCTACGACAGGGGGGGCCTGAAGCTTTCTTT. It encodes CASSLGLRQGGPEAFF.

J is TRBJ1-2 and V is TRBV5-8; maybe TRBD1 (6 bases). The CDR3 loop spans 14 amino acids. Germline V gene data show CDR1 as SGHTS and CDR2 as YDEGEE. V lost 2 bases and J lost 1, with 9 bases in between. The CDR3 nucleotides read TGTGCCAGCAGCTTCTGGGACATTAACTATGGCTACACCTTC. It yields the protein CASSFWDINYGYTF.

This clone has only a few counts. V usage is TRBV6-2 or TRBV6-3 and J usage is TRBJ2-5, with TRBD2 matching over 10 bases. CDR3 length equals 13 residues. Germline CDR1 reads MNHEY; CDR2 reads SVGEGT. Trimming removed 6 bases from V and 4 bases from J; junction bases left unmatched: 2. In nucleotides, the CDR3 is TGTGCCAGCAGCCTAGCGGGGGTAGAGACCCAGTACTTC. This codes for CASSLAGVETQYF.

The rearrangement uses TRBV29-1 and TRBJ1-2; D may be TRBD1 (6 bases). The germline CDR1 and CDR2 sequences are SQVTM and ANQGSEA. CDR3 length: 14 residues. Trimming removed 4 bases from V and 0 bases from J, with 12 bases in between. CDR3 bases: TGCAGCGTTGTTGGACAGCTTACTAACTATGGCTACACCTTC. It is translated as CSVVGQLTNYGYTF.

This clone was recorded only once. The chain carries TRBV11-3 and TRBJ2-5, with 10 bases aligning to TRBD2. The length of the CDR3 is 16 residues. The V and J ends lost 4 bases and 5 bases, in that order; junction bases with no gene match: 10. Per germline, CDR1 SGHNT and CDR2 YENEEA. The CDR3 here is CASSSGVAGGTETQYF. In nucleotides, the CDR3 is TGTGCCAGCAGCTCGGGAGTAGCGGGGGGTACTGAGACCCAGTACTTC.

This rearrangement joins TRBV24-1 to TRBJ2-5; D is unclear. The CDR3 has 11 residues. CDR1 and CDR2 (germline): KGHDR, SFDVKD. The germline V and J ends were trimmed by 3 bases and 5 bases, with 3 bases remaining between them. CDR3 sequence (DNA): TGTGCCACCAGTGATGGGGAGACCCAGTACTTC. Protein product: CATSDGETQYF.

The chain recombines TRBV7-2 with TRBJ2-5; 10 nucleotides agree with TRBD2. V gave up 5 bases and J gave up 5 bases; unmatched junction bases: 11. The CDR3 has 16 residues. Per germline, CDR1 SGHTA and CDR2 FQGNSA. In nucleotides, the CDR3 is TGTGCCAGCAGCCCTAGCGGGGGAGCCCTCGGGGAGACCCAGTACTTC. It yields the protein CASSPSGGALGETQYF.